The T cell receptor beta chain under discussion was sequenced for a study of T cell responses to AZD1222 COVID-19 vaccine. Study results and caveats: Following two doses of AZD1222, Spike-specific TCR breadth and depth rose. Clonal diversity was possibly underestimated, and white British individuals and females predominated among donors.

Germline V gene data show CDR1 as SNHLY and CDR2 as FYNNEI. Trimming took off 7 bases at V and 1 base at J, with 10 bases between the two ends. This CDR3 is 13 amino acids long. Generated by immunoSEQ multiplex PCR, the TCRdb table keeps only in-frame clones and is missing some. The repertoire holds about 120,000 clones, roughly 90% seen once, with 11% to 15% in the top ten. As for this clone: Its antigen remains unidentified.

Material: peripheral blood, obtained on day 0 of AZD1222 vaccination. The TCR originated in an adult in good health. This chain connects TRBV2 to TRBJ1-1; no firm D call. The CDR3 here is CASMGTKNTEAFF. CDR3 in DNA: TGTGCCAGCATGGGAACGAAGAACACTGAAGCTTTCTTT.